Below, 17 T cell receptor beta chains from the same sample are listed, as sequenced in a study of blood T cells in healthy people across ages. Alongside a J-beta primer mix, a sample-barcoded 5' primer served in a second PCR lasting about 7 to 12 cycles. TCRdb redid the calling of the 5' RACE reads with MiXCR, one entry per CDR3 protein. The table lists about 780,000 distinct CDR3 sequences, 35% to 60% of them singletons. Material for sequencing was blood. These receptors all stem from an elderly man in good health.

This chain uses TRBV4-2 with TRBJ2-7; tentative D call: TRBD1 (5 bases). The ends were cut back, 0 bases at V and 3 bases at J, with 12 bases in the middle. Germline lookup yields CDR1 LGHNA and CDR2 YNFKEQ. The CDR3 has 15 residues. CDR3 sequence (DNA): TGTGCCAGCAGCCAAGAAGGGGTGGGCGGCTACGAGCAGTACTTC. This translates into CASSQEGVGGYEQYF.

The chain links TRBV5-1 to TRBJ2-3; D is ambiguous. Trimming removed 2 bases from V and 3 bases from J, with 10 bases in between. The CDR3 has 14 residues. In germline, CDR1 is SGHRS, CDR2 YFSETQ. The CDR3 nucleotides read TGCGCCAGCAGCTTTACGGGCAAAACAGATACGCAGTATTTT. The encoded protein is CASSFTGKTDTQYF.

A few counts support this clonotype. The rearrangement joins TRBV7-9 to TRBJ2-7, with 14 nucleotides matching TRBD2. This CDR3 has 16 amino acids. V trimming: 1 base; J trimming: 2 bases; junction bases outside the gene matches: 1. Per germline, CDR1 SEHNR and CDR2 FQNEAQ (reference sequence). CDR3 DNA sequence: TGTGCCAGCAGCTTAGTGGGACTAGCGGGGGCCTACGAGCAGTACTTC. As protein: CASSLVGLAGAYEQYF.

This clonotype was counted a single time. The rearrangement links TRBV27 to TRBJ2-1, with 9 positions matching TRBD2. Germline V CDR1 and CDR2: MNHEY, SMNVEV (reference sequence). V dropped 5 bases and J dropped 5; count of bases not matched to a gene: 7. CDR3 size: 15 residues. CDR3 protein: CASSPTSGPNNEQFF. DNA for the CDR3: TGTGCCAGCAGTCCCACTAGCGGGCCAAACAATGAGCAGTTCTTC.

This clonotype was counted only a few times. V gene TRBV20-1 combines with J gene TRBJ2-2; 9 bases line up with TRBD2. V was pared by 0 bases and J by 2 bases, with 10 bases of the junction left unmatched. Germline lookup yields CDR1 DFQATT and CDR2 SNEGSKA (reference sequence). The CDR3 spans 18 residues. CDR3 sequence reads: CSARESTGLARNTGELFF. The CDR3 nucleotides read TGCAGTGCTAGAGAATCAACTGGACTAGCGAGAAACACCGGGGAGCTGTTTTTT.

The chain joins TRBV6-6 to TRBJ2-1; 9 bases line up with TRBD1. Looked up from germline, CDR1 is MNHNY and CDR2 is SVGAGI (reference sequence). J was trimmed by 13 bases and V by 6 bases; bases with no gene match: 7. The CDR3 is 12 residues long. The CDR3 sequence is CASRTGGETQFF. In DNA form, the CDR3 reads TGTGCCAGCAGGACAGGGGGGGAGACCCAGTTCTTC.

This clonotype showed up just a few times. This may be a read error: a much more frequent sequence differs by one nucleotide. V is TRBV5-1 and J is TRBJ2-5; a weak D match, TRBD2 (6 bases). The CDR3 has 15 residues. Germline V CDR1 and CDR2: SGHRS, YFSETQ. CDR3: CASSLGPSGQETRYF. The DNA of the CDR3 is TGCGCCAGCAGCTTGGGGCCGAGCGGGCAAGAGACCCGGTACTTC.

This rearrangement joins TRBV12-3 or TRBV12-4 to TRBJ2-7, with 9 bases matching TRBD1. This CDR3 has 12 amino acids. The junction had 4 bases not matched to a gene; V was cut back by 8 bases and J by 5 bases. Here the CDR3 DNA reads TGTGCCAGCGTGACAGGGGGAGACGAGCAGTACTTC. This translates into CASVTGGDEQYF.

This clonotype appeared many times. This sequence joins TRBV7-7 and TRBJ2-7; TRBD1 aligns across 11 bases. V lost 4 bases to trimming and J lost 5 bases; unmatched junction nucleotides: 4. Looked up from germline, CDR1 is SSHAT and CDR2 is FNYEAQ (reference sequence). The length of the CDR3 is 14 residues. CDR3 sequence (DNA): TGTGCCAGCAGCTCCGGACAGGGGGCAAACGAGCAGTACTTC. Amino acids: CASSSGQGANEQYF.

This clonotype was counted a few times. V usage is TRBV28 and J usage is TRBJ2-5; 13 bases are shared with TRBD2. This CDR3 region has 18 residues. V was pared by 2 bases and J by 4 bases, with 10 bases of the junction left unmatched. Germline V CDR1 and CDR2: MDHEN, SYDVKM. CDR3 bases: TGTGCCAGCAGTTTAAGTGGCGGACTAGCGGGAGTTACAGAGACCCAGTACTTC. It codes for CASSLSGGLAGVTETQYF.

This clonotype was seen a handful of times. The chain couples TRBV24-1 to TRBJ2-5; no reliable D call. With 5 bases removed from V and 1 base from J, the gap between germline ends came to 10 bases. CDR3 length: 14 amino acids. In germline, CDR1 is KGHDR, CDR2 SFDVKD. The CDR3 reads CATSGRPPQETQYF. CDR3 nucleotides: TGTGCCACCAGTGGCAGGCCCCCCCAAGAGACCCAGTACTTC.

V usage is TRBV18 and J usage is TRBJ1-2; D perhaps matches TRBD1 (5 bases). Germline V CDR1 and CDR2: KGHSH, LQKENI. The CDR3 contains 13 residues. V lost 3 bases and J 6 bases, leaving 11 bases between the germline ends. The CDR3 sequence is CASSPRESDGYTF. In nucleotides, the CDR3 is TGTGCCAGCTCACCCAGGGAGTCAGATGGCTACACCTTC.

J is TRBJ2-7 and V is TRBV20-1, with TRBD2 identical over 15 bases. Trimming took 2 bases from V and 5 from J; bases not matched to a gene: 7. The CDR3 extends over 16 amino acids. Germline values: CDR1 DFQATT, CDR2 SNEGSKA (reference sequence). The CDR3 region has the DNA TGCAGTGCTAGATCCGGGACTAGCGGGAGGACCGACGAGCAGTACTTC. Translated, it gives CSARSGTSGRTDEQYF.

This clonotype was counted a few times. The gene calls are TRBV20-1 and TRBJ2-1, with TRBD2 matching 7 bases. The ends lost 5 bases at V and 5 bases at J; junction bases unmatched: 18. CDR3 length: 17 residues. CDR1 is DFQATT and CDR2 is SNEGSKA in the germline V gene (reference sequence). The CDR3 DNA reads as TGCAGTGCTGTCCGACTAGCCGCGGGCGTTAGGAACAATGAGCAGTTCTTC. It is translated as CSAVRLAAGVRNNEQFF.

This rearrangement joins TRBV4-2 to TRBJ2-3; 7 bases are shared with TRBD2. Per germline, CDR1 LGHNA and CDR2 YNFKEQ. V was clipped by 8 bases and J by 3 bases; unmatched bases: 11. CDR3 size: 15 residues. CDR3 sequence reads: CASGPLREATDTQYF. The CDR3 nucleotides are TGTGCCAGCGGCCCCCTCCGGGAGGCGACAGATACGCAGTATTTT.

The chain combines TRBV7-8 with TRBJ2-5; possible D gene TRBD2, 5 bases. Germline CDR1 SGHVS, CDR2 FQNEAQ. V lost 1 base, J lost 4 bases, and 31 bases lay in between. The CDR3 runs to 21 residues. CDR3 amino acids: CASSLDPRGLGSWRLGETQYF. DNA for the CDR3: TGTGCCAGCAGCTTAGACCCACGCGGACTGGGTAGCTGGAGGTTAGGAGAGACCCAGTACTTC.

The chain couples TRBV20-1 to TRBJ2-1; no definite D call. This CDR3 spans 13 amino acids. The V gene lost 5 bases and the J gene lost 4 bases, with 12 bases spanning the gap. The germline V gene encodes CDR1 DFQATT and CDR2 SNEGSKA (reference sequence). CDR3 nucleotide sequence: TGCAGTGCTGAAAGGACCGTGTACAATGAGCAGTTCTTC. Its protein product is CSAERTVYNEQFF.